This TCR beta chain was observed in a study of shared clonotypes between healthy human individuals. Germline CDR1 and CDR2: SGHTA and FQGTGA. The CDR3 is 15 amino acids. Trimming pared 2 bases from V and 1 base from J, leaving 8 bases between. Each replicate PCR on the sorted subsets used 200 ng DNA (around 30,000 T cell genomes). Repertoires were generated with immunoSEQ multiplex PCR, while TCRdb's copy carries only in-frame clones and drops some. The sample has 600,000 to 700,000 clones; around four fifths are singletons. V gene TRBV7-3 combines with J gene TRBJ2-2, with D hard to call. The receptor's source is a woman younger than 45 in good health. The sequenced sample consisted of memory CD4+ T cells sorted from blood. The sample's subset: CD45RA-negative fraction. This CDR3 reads CASSLLRGNTGELFF. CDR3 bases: TGTGCCAGCAGCTTACTGCGCGGGAACACCGGGGAGCTGTTTTTT. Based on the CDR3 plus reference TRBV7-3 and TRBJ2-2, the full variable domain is GAGVSQTPSNKVTEKGKYVELRCDPISGHTALYWYRQSLGQGPEFLIYFQGTGAADDSGLPNDRFFAVRPEGSVSTLKIQRTERGDSAVYLCASSLLRGNTGELFFGEGSRLTVL.